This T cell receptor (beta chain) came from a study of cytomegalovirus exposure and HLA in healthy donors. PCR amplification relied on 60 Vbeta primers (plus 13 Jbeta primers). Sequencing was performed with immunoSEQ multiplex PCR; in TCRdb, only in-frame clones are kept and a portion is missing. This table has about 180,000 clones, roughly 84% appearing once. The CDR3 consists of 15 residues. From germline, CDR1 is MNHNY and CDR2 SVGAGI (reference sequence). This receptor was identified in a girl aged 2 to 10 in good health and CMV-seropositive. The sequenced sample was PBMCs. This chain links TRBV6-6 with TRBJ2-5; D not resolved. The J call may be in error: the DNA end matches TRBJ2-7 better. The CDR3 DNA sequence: TGTGCCAGCAGTCCCTTGGGTGCATCCGACTACGAGCAGTACTTC. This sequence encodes CASSPLGASDYEQYF.